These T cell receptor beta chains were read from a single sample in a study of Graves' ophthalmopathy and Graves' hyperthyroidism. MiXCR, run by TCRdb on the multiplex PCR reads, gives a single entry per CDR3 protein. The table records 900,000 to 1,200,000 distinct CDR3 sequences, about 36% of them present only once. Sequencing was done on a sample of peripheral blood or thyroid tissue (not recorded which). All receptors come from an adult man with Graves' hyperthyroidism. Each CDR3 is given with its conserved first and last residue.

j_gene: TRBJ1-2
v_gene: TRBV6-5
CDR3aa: CASSYLTVEGHGYTF

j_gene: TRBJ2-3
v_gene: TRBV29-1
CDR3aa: CSVETSQVDTQYF

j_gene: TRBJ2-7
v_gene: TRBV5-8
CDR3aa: CASSSQSSYEQYF

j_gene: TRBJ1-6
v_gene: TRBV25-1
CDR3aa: CASSSRQRTPLHF

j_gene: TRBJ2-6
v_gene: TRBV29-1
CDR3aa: CSVDLGQGTSGANVLTF

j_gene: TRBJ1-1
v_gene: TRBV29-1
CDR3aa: CSVTTVGNTEAFF

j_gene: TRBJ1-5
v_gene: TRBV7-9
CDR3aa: CASSQQGDQPQHF

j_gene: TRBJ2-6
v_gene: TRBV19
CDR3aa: CASSMLDSGANVLTF

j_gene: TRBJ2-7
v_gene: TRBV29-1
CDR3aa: CSSLGDEGEQYF

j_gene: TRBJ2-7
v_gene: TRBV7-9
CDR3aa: CASSPSRQGGPADYEQYF

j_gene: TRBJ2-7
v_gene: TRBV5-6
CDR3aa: CASSLELGTSFYEQYF

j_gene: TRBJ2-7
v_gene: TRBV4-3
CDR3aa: CASSPSGRIEQYF

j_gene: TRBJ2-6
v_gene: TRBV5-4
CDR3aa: CASSLQGAYGANVLTF

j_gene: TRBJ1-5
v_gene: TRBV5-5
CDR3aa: CASSLRGLSSSQPQHF

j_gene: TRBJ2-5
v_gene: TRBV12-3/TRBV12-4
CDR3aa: CASSNWTGQETQYF

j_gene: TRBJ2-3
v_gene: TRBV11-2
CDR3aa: CASRFAGGVDTQYF

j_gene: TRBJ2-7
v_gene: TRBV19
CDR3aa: CASSMAIWGDEQYF

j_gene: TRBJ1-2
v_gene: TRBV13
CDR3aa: CASSHAGGGGGYTF

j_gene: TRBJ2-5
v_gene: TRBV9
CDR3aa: CASSVATTSQETQYF

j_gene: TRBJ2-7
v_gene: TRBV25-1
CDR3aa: CASSDRGLLYEQYF

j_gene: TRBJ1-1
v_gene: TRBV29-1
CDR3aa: CSVDSGANTEAFF

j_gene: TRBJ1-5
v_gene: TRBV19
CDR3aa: CASRDSWDSNQPQHF

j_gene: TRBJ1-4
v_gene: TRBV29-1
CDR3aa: CSVDEKLFF

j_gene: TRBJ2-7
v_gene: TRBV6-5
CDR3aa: CASSYDGREGGEQYF

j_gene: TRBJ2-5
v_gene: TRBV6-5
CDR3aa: CASSTGDWGPAETQYF

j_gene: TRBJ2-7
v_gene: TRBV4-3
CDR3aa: CASSPTQGYEQYF

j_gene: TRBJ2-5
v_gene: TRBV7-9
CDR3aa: CASSLLQDQETQYF

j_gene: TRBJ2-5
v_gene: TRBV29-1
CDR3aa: CSVEDRGPPQETQYF

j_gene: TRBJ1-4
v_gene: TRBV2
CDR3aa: CASSDRGASEKLFF

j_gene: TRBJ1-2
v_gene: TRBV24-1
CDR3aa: CATGTGDYGYTF

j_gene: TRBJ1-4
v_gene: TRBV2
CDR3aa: CASSRDRGPNEKLFF

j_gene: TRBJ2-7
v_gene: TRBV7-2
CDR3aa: CASSSGFYEQCF

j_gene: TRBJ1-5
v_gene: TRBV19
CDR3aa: CASTPRGAGQRRNQPQHF

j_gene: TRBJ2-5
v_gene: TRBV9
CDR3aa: CASSVGFLAKETQYF

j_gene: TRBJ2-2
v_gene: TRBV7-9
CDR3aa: CASSFPGLVATGELFF

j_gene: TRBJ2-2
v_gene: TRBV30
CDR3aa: CAWTGSVGELFF

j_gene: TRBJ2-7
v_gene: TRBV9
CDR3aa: CASSPTGTSDYEQYF

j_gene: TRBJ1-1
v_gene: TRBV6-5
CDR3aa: CASNRDSMNTEAFF

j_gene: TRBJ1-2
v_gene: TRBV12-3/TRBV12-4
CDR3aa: CASSGDRDRGHYGYTF